Listed here are 3 T cell receptor beta chains from one sample, sequenced in a study of cytomegalovirus exposure and HLA in healthy donors. A multiplex PCR was run with 60 Vbeta primers and 13 Jbeta primers. The data were produced by immunoSEQ multiplex PCR, yet TCRdb's version contains in-frame clones alone and is incomplete. The data hold 150,000 to 200,000 clones, with approximately 71% observed a single time. Material for sequencing was PBMCs. The receptor source for this set is a woman younger than 35 in good health and CMV-seropositive.

The J gene is TRBJ1-1, the V gene TRBV5-1; D may be TRBD1 (6 bases). The CDR3 extends over 13 amino acids. Germline V gives CDR1 SGHRS, CDR2 YFSETQ. Trimming left V 6 bases short and J 4 bases short, with 13 bases between. The CDR3 DNA reads TGCGCCAGCACCCTTATACAGGGCACTGAAGCTTTCTTT. Amino acid sequence: CASTLIQGTEAFF. The full variable domain, its missing parts supplied by reference TRBV5-1 and TRBJ1-1, is KAGVTQTPRYLIKTRGQQVTLSCSPISGHRSVSWYQQTPGQGLQFLFEYFSETQRNKGNFPGRFSGRQFSNSRSEMNVSTLELGDSALYLCASTLIQGTEAFFGQGTRLTVV.

The V and J genes are TRBV7-2 and TRBJ1-4; D call uncertain. The V gene lost 2 bases and the J gene lost 2 bases, with 3 bases spanning the gap. The CDR3 spans 13 residues. CDR1 and CDR2 (germline): SGHTA, FQGNSA. Written as DNA, the CDR3 is TGTGCCAGCAGCTTACTTACTAATGAAAAACTGTTTTTT. Amino acid sequence: CASSLLTNEKLFF.

The chain joins TRBV18 to TRBJ2-5, with 8 bases that match TRBD2. Trimming took 3 bases from V and 1 from J; bases not matched to a gene: 4. The CDR3 covers 15 residues. Germline V gene data show CDR1 as KGHSH and CDR2 as LQKENI. CDR3 loop: CASSPGLGFQETQYF. In DNA, the CDR3 is TGTGCCAGCTCACCGGGACTAGGCTTCCAAGAGACCCAGTACTTC.